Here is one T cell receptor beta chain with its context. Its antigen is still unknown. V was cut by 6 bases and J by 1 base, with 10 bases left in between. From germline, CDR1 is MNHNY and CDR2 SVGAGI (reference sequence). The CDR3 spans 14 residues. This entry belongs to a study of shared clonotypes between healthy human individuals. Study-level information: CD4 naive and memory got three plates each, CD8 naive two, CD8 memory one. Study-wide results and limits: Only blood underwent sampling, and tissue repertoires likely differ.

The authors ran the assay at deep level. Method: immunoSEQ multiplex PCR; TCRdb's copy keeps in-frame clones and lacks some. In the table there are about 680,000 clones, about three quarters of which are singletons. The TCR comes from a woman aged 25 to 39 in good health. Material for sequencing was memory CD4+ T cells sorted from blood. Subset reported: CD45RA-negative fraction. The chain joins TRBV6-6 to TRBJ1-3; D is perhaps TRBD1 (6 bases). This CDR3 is CASSNTGSGNTIYF. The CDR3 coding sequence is TGTGCCAGCAGCAATACAGGGTCTGGAAACACCATATATTTT.